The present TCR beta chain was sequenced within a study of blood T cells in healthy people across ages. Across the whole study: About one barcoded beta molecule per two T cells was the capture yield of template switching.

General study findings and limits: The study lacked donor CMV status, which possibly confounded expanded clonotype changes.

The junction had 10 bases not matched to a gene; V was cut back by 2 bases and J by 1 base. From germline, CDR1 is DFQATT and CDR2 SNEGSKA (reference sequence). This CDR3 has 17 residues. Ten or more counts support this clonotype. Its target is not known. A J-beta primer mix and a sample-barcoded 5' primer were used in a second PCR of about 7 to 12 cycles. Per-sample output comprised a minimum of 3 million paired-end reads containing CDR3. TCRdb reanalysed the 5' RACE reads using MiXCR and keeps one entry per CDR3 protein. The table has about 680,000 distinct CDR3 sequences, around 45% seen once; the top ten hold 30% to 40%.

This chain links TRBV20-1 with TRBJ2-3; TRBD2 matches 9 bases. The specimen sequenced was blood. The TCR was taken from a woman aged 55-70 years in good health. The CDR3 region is CSARSPRTSARTDTQYF. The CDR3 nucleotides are TGCAGTGCTAGAAGTCCCCGGACTAGCGCACGCACAGATACGCAGTATTTT.